Listed below are T cell receptor beta chains from one sample, sequenced in a study of T cell changes during pregnancy in multiple sclerosis. Some clones are missing from TCRdb's copy, which holds only in-frame ones; the method was immunoSEQ multiplex PCR. The sample consists of tens of thousands of clones, just under 95% of them appearing once. Sequencing used CD4+ T cells from peripheral blood mononuclear cells, obtained in the third trimester of pregnancy. The receptors were sampled from a female donor with multiple sclerosis, enrolled in a pregnancy study. CDR3s include the opening cysteine and the closing phenylalanine or tryptophan. D genes are given only for firm matches. Clone size is stated in some rows and not others, as once, few, many or a class when expanded.

CASSLADRGLGTGELFF | TGTGCCAGCAGCTTAGCCGACAGGGGGTTGGGCACCGGGGAGCTGTTTTTT | TRBJ2-2 | . | TRBD1 | TRBV7-6
CASSPQGAGQPQHF | TGTGCCAGCAGCCCACAGGGGGCGGGTCAGCCCCAGCATTTT | TRBJ1-5 | . | TRBD1 | TRBV7-2
CASSSTGASEAFF | TGTGCCAGCAGCTCGACAGGGGCATCGGAAGCTTTCTTT | TRBJ1-1 | . | TRBD1 | TRBV7-3
CASSSIGTANTEAFF | TGTGCCAGCAGTTCTATCGGGACAGCGAACACTGAAGCTTTCTTT | TRBJ1-1 | . | TRBD1 | TRBV27
CASRGRDTGNEQFF | TGTGCCAGTAGGGGGAGGGATACTGGTAATGAGCAGTTCTTC | TRBJ2-1 | . | TRBD2 | TRBV19
CASSLVSLGTGYEQYF | TGTGCCAGCAGCTTAGTTAGCCTGGGGACAGGGTACGAGCAGTACTTC | TRBJ2-7 | . | TRBD1 | TRBV7-2
CASGLGLSLPETQYF | TGTGCTAGTGGTTTGGGCCTGAGCCTCCCGGAGACCCAGTACTTC | TRBJ2-5 | . | . | TRBV12-5
CSVDHWAGKTYEQYF | TGCAGCGTTGATCACTGGGCAGGGAAAACCTACGAGCAGTACTTC | TRBJ2-7 | . | . | TRBV29-1
CASSKEGRRNEQFF | TGTGCCAGTAGTAAGGAGGGGCGCAGGAATGAGCAGTTCTTC | TRBJ2-1 | . | . | TRBV19
CASSSGQWADTQYF | TGTGCCAGCAGCTCGGGACAGTGGGCAGATACGCAGTATTTT | TRBJ2-3 | . | TRBD1 | TRBV7-2
CASRGQRMNTEAFF | TGTGCCAGCCGCGGACAGAGAATGAACACTGAAGCTTTCTTT | TRBJ1-1 | . | . | TRBV6-1
CASSFTTDTNTEAFF | TGTGCCAGCAGCTTCACGACGGACACGAACACTGAAGCTTTCTTT | TRBJ1-1 | . | . | TRBV6-1
CASSEWGQKESTRTDTQYF | TGTGCCAGCAGCGAATGGGGGCAGAAGGAGAGTACCCGCACAGATACGCAGTATTTT | TRBJ2-3 | . | . | TRBV6-1
CASSLVSGSNTGELFF | TGTGCCAGCAGCTTAGTCAGCGGGAGCAACACCGGGGAGCTGTTTTTT | TRBJ2-2 | . | TRBD2 | TRBV7-2
CASSLGVTRDTQYF | TGTGCCAGCAGCTTAGGGGTAACTAGGGATACGCAGTATTTT | TRBJ2-3 | once | . | TRBV7-2
CASSLGRQGAVYGYTF | TGCGCCAGCAGCCTCGGGCGACAGGGGGCTGTCTATGGCTACACCTTC | TRBJ1-2 | . | TRBD1 | TRBV4-3
CASSEVQGLSNQPQHF | TGTGCCAGCAGTGAAGTACAGGGCTTGAGCAATCAGCCCCAGCATTTT | TRBJ1-5 | . | . | TRBV2
CASRRDGGGTDTQYF | TGTGCCTCCCGCCGCGACGGAGGGGGCACAGATACGCAGTATTTT | TRBJ2-3 | . | . | TRBV6-6
CATTRTSERGTQYF | TGTGCCACCACCAGGACTAGCGAAAGGGGTACGCAGTATTTT | TRBJ2-3 | . | TRBD2 | TRBV15
CASSQGTIRDTQYF | TGCGCCAGCAGCCAAGGGACTATTAGAGATACGCAGTATTTT | TRBJ2-3 | few | . | TRBV4-3
CSDTGSGGLGYTF | TGCAGCGACACAGGGTCTGGTGGTTTGGGCTACACCTTC | TRBJ1-2 | . | . | TRBV29-1
CASSYRGRNTEAFF | TGTGCCAGCAGTTATAGGGGGCGGAACACTGAAGCTTTCTTT | TRBJ1-1 | . | TRBD1 | TRBV6-6
CAWRTGTGGMNTEAFF | TGTGCCTGGAGGACCGGGACAGGGGGCATGAACACTGAAGCTTTCTTT | TRBJ1-1 | . | TRBD1 | TRBV30